The 14 T cell receptor beta chains below were found in one sample sequenced in a study of cytomegalovirus exposure and HLA in healthy donors. Primers included in the PCR were 60 Vbeta and 13 Jbeta primers. Repertoires were generated with immunoSEQ multiplex PCR, while TCRdb's copy carries only in-frame clones and drops some. The data contain approximately 180,000 clones, around nine tenths of them singletons. Sequenced material: PBMCs. These receptors originate from a woman aged 18-29 years in good health and CMV-seronegative.

This chain links TRBV6-1 with TRBJ2-1, with TRBD2 identical over 13 bases. The CDR3 is 18 residues long. V dropped 4 bases and J dropped 0; count of bases not matched to a gene: 6. In germline, CDR1 is MNHNS, CDR2 SASEGT. The CDR3 is CASSVRLAGGSSYNEQFF. The CDR3 nucleotides are TGTGCCAGCAGTGTTCGACTAGCGGGAGGCAGCTCCTACAATGAGCAGTTCTTC.

The chain couples TRBV5-1 to TRBJ1-2, with TRBD1 matching 8 bases. Per the germline V gene, CDR1 is SGHRS and CDR2 is YFSETQ. The CDR3 is 16 amino acids. Trimming cost V 0 bases and J 4 bases; bases outside gene matches: 8. The CDR3 is CASSLAGQDRAYGYTF. As DNA, the CDR3 is TGCGCCAGCAGCTTGGCGGGACAGGACCGCGCCTATGGCTACACCTTC.

The chain links TRBV30 to TRBJ1-1; 7 bases align to TRBD1. Germline CDR1 and CDR2: GTSNPN and SVGIG (reference sequence). The CDR3 runs to 13 residues. J was trimmed by 6 bases and V by 4 bases; bases with no gene match: 8. The CDR3, as DNA: TGTGCCTGGACCCGTAGAGGGGGCTCTGAAGCTTTCTTT. It translates to CAWTRRGGSEAFF.

The chain joins TRBV27 to TRBJ1-3; TRBD1 might be the D (5 bases). The germline V gene has CDR1 MNHEY and CDR2 SMNVEV (reference sequence). V lost 5 bases, J lost 1 base, and 9 bases lay in between. This CDR3 has 14 residues. In DNA, the CDR3 is TGTGCCAGCAGTCAGGGCGTTTCTGGAAACACCATATATTTT. Translation: CASSQGVSGNTIYF.

The rearrangement links TRBV5-5 to TRBJ1-4, with a weak D call TRBD1 (6 bases). The germline V gene encodes CDR1 SGHKS and CDR2 YYEKEE (reference sequence). V was cut by 4 bases and J by 8 bases, with 18 bases left in between. The CDR3 loop spans 15 amino acids. The CDR3 reads CASSPLSGGLEKLFF. The CDR3 DNA follows: TGTGCCAGCAGCCCCCTTAGCGGGGGCCTCGAAAAACTGTTTTTT.

The chain is built from TRBV28 and TRBJ1-1; a possible D gene is TRBD1 (5 bases). The germline CDR1 and CDR2 sequences are MDHEN and SYDVKM. V was clipped by 3 bases and J by 5 bases, with 16 bases between them. The CDR3 covers 15 residues. CDR3 bases: TGTGCCAGCAGTTTGGGGGGTCGCGATCTTACTGAAGCTTTCTTT. It specifies CASSLGGRDLTEAFF.

This chain connects TRBV18 to TRBJ1-1; no reliable D call. CDR1 is KGHSH and CDR2 is LQKENI in the germline V gene. The CDR3 is 14 amino acids. The V and J ends lost 4 bases and 1 base respectively, with 10 bases between them. CDR3 in amino acids: CASSREIRNTEAFF. The CDR3 nucleotides are TGTGCCAGCTCACGGGAGATTCGGAACACTGAAGCTTTCTTT.

This clone was picked up a small number of times. The chain joins TRBV4-3 to TRBJ2-5, with D maybe TRBD1 (5 bases). This CDR3 comprises 16 residues. V was trimmed by 0 bases and J by 2 bases, leaving 13 bases between them. Germline V CDR1 and CDR2: LGHNA, YSLEER. CDR3 bases: TGCGCCAGCAGCCAAGATTGGGCGACAGAGCAAGAGACCCAGTACTTC. Residues: CASSQDWATEQETQYF.

The V and J genes are TRBV27 and TRBJ2-5, with D uncertain. CDR1 is MNHEY, CDR2 SMNVEV, per germline (reference sequence). This CDR3 has 14 amino acids. V gave up 3 bases and J gave up 1 base, with 9 bases separating them. The CDR3 sequence is CASSLAGSQETQYF. CDR3 sequence (DNA): TGTGCCAGCAGTTTGGCAGGTTCCCAAGAGACCCAGTACTTC.

The V call is TRBV7-3, the J call TRBJ2-1; tentatively, D is TRBD2 (6 bases). V gave up 6 bases and J gave up 0 bases, with 12 bases separating them. Germline V gene data show CDR1 as SGHTA and CDR2 as FQGTGA. CDR3 length equals 15 residues. This CDR3 is CASRPAGSSYNEQFF. DNA of the CDR3: TGTGCCAGCAGGCCGGCGGGAAGCTCCTACAATGAGCAGTTCTTC.

This chain links TRBV5-5 with TRBJ1-4; 10 bases align to TRBD1. CDR1 is SGHKS and CDR2 is YYEKEE in the germline V gene (reference sequence). The CDR3 has 15 amino acids. V dropped 0 bases and J dropped 8; count of bases not matched to a gene: 4. In nucleotides, the CDR3 is TGTGCCAGCAGCTTGGGGGACAGGGGAGAAGAAAAACTGTTTTTT. Its protein is CASSLGDRGEEKLFF.

The V and J genes are TRBV28 and TRBJ2-7; possibly TRBD1 for D (5 bases). This CDR3 contains 12 residues. The V end was cut by 9 bases, the J end by 6 bases, with 15 bases between. Germline-derived CDR1 and CDR2 are MDHEN and SYDVKM. CDR3 sequence (DNA): TGTGCCAGTTGGACATCCCGACGCGAGCAGTACTTC. This encodes CASWTSRREQYF.

This clone appeared a single time. This chain connects TRBV6-6 to TRBJ1-1, with 7 bases that match TRBD1. The V gene's germline CDR1 is MNHNY and CDR2 SVGAGI (reference sequence). This CDR3 is built from 15 residues. Trimming cost V 4 bases and J 0 bases; bases outside gene matches: 5. Written as DNA, the CDR3 is TGTGCCAGCAGTTTCCAACAGGGGATGAACACTGAAGCTTTCTTT. This encodes CASSFQQGMNTEAFF.

This chain connects TRBV18 to TRBJ1-5; D is uncertain. V lost 6 bases to trimming and J lost 0 bases, with 6 bases between them. CDR3 size: 13 residues. Germline V lookup: CDR1 KGHSH, CDR2 LQKENI. In nucleotides, the CDR3 is TGTGCCAGCTCCCCCAGTAGCAATCAGCCCCAGCATTTT. It yields the protein CASSPSSNQPQHF.